The clone carrying this TCR beta chain was found a few times. As yet, its antigen is unknown. TCRdb reprocessed the 5' RACE reads via MiXCR and lists one record per CDR3 protein. The top ten hold under 35% of the sample, which has more than 70,000 distinct CDR3 sequences, approximately 15% seen once. The data stem from a study of T-cell memory formation after mild COVID-19. Points from the study as a whole: Pre-infection memory already had some responding clones, implying cross-reactive memory joined.

CDR3 length equals 16 residues. Between the trimmed V and J ends, which lost 5 bases and 3 bases, there was a span of 14 bases. CDR1 is SGHAT, CDR2 FQNNGV, per germline. V is TRBV11-2 and J is TRBJ2-6; perhaps TRBD2 as D (5 bases). The sequenced sample was PBMCs or a T cell subset sorted from them (not recorded which). The clonotype originates from an adult woman who had mild COVID-19 (a few samples of this study predate the infection). Cell type and time point are not known. The CDR3 region has the DNA TGTGCCAGCAGCCCAGCTAGGGAGCATGGGGCCAACGTCCTGACTTTC. Its protein is CASSPAREHGANVLTF.